A single sample gave rise to the 25 T cell receptor beta chains below, sequenced in a study of T-cell memory formation after mild COVID-19. MiXCR, run by TCRdb on the 5' RACE reads, gives a single entry per CDR3 protein. This table holds around 390,000 distinct CDR3 sequences, about 16% found once. The material sequenced was PBMCs or a T cell subset sorted from them (not recorded which). The receptors here all came from a man younger than 35 who had mild COVID-19 (a few samples of this study predate the infection). Cell type and time point are not known.

The rearrangement joins TRBV7-2 to TRBJ2-1; 7 positions match TRBD2. V lost 8 bases, J lost 6 bases, and 13 bases stayed unmatched. Germline loops: CDR1 SGHTA, CDR2 FQGNSA. The CDR3 consists of 15 residues. The CDR3 sequence is CASGALAGVGNEQFF. The DNA of the CDR3 is TGTGCCAGCGGGGCTTTGGCGGGGGTCGGCAATGAGCAGTTCTTC.

The chain joins TRBV7-2 to TRBJ2-2; a weak D match, TRBD1 (6 bases). Germline V gene data show CDR1 as SGHTA and CDR2 as FQGNSA. V lost 2 bases, J lost 4 bases, and 11 bases lay in between. The CDR3 consists of 15 residues. In nucleotides, the CDR3 is TGTGCCAGCAGCTTATTTCAGGGGTTCACCGGGGAGCTGTTTTTT. Encoded protein: CASSLFQGFTGELFF.

The chain links TRBV7-2 to TRBJ2-3; the match to TRBD2 covers 9 bases. Germline loops: CDR1 SGHTA, CDR2 FQGNSA. Losses at the gene ends were 3 bases for V and 4 bases for J; bases not matched to a gene: 14. This CDR3 is 18 amino acids long. The CDR3 reads CASSFWLAGPPGSDTQYF. The CDR3 coding sequence is TGTGCCAGCAGCTTCTGGCTAGCGGGGCCCCCCGGGTCAGATACGCAGTATTTT.

This clonotype was counted a few times. This rearrangement joins TRBV7-2 to TRBJ2-3; tentatively, D is TRBD2 (6 bases). Germline assignment: CDR1 SGHTA and CDR2 FQGNSA. This CDR3 contains 15 residues. With 0 bases removed from V and 1 base from J, the gap between germline ends came to 8 bases. The CDR3 DNA sequence: TGTGCCAGCAGCTTAGCTCCTAGCGGCACAGATACGCAGTATTTT. It translates to CASSLAPSGTDTQYF.

The J gene is TRBJ2-1, the V gene TRBV20-1; tentative D call: TRBD2 (5 bases). V lost 4 bases to trimming and J lost 6 bases, with 16 bases between them. This CDR3 is built from 14 residues. Germline V gives CDR1 DFQATT, CDR2 SNEGSKA (reference sequence). The DNA for the CDR3 is TGCAGTGCTATTGGGCATGGGAGATTCAATGAGCAGTTCTTC. As protein: CSAIGHGRFNEQFF.

The J gene is TRBJ1-4, the V gene TRBV4-1; weak D call: TRBD1 (5 bases). Germline V CDR1 and CDR2: MGHRA, YSYEKL. Trimming stripped 2 bases from V and 3 bases from J, with 10 bases between. The CDR3 runs to 15 residues. The CDR3 loop is CASSQPGTSNEKLFF. Written as DNA, the CDR3 is TGCGCCAGCAGCCAACCCGGGACCTCTAATGAAAAACTGTTTTTT.

This clonotype turned up a few times. The rearrangement joins TRBV20-1 to TRBJ2-2, with TRBD1 identical over 8 bases. Germline values: CDR1 DFQATT, CDR2 SNEGSKA (reference sequence). The CDR3 runs 15 residues. V shed 6 bases and J 4 bases; nucleotides not matched to a gene: 10. The CDR3 region is CSAPRTGRSTGELFF. In DNA form, the CDR3 reads TGCAGTGCCCCTAGGACAGGGCGGTCCACCGGGGAGCTGTTTTTT.

For the CDR3, the DNA is TGCGCCAGCAGCCCTCCGGGTGGGGCAGGAAATGAGCAGTTCTTC. As protein: CASSPPGGAGNEQFF. V usage is TRBV5-1 and J usage is TRBJ2-1; D may be TRBD1 (5 bases). Germline V gene lookup returns CDR1 SGHRS and CDR2 YFSETQ. This CDR3 region has 15 residues. V lost 4 bases and J 7 bases, leaving 18 bases between the germline ends.

Only a few counts were recorded for this clonotype. The chain employs TRBV29-1 and TRBJ2-7; D remains ambiguous. CDR1 and CDR2 (germline): SQVTM, ANQGSEA. V gave up 3 bases and J gave up 3 bases, with 15 bases separating them. The CDR3 spans 14 residues. The CDR3 spells CSVEFPQSGYEQYF. The DNA of the CDR3 is TGCAGCGTTGAGTTTCCTCAGAGTGGCTACGAGCAGTACTTC.

This clonotype was found a few times. The V and J genes are TRBV4-3 and TRBJ1-3; D gene unclear. This CDR3 has 13 residues. Germline CDR1 reads LGHNA; CDR2 reads YSLEER. V lost 3 bases to trimming and J lost 0 bases, with 3 bases between them. For the CDR3, the DNA is TGCGCCAGCAGCCAGGTCTCTGGAAACACCATATATTTT. As protein: CASSQVSGNTIYF.

This clonotype appeared a single time. The rearrangement links TRBV6-5 to TRBJ2-7, with D hard to call. This CDR3 has 13 residues. V was trimmed by 2 bases and J by 0 bases, leaving 5 bases between them. Germline CDR1 is MNHEY and CDR2 is SVGAGI. The CDR3 loop reads CASSYESSYEQYF. CDR3 nucleotide sequence: TGTGCCAGCAGTTACGAGAGCTCCTACGAGCAGTACTTC.

This clonotype was recorded a few times. V gene TRBV5-5 combines with J gene TRBJ2-1; D may be TRBD1 (7 bases). Germline CDR1 reads SGHKS; CDR2 reads YYEKEE (reference sequence). CDR3 length equals 15 residues. V gave up 5 bases and J gave up 1 base, with 13 bases separating them. CDR3 DNA sequence: TGTGCCAGCAGGAGGGGGGACAGTTCCTACAATGAGCAGTTCTTC. This codes for CASRRGDSSYNEQFF. The whole variable domain, filled in from reference TRBV5-5 and TRBJ2-1, reads DAGVTQSPTHLIKTRGQQVTLRCSPISGHKSVSWYQQVLGQGPQFIFQYYEKEERGRGNFPDRFSARQFPNYSSELNVNALLLGDSALYLCASRRGDSSYNEQFFGPGTRLTVL.

The chain recombines TRBV4-2 with TRBJ2-7, with TRBD1 matching 12 bases. Trimming took 2 bases from V and 7 from J; bases not matched to a gene: 12. CDR1 LGHNA and CDR2 YNFKEQ come from the germline V gene. The CDR3 spans 17 residues. The CDR3 region has the DNA TGTGCCAGCAGCCAACTAATCCGGGACAGGGGGCGGAGGGAGCAGTACTTC. It yields the protein CASSQLIRDRGRREQYF.

This sequence joins TRBV5-1 and TRBJ2-7; a possible D gene is TRBD1 (6 bases). CDR3 length: 14 residues. Trimming stripped 0 bases from V and 3 bases from J, with 10 bases between. CDR1 and CDR2 from the germline V gene are SGHRS and YFSETQ. This CDR3 is CASSLDGQYYEQYV. In DNA, the CDR3 is TGCGCCAGCAGCTTGGACGGACAGTACTACGAGCAGTACGTC.

The chain carries TRBV6-6 and TRBJ1-1, with a tentative D call TRBD1 (5 bases). CDR3 length: 15 residues. Trimming removed 8 bases from V and 1 base from J, with 17 bases in between. Germline values: CDR1 MNHNY, CDR2 SVGAGI (reference sequence). The CDR3 nucleotides read TGTGCCAGCCTTTTTGGGGCAGGAGAGAACACTGAAGCTTTCTTT. This encodes CASLFGAGENTEAFF.

The chain joins TRBV3-1 to TRBJ2-3; maybe TRBD1 (6 bases). The V and J ends lost 5 bases and 1 base respectively, with 10 bases between them. This CDR3 comprises 14 residues. Germline V gene sequence: CDR1 LGHDT, CDR2 YNNKEL (reference sequence). CDR3 nucleotides: TGTGCCAGCAGCGACCGACAGGGCACAGATACGCAGTATTTT. This sequence encodes CASSDRQGTDTQYF.

This sequence joins TRBV5-1 and TRBJ2-1; D not certain. Germline CDR1 reads SGHRS; CDR2 reads YFSETQ. CDR3 length equals 14 residues. V lost 0 bases, J lost 5 bases, and 9 bases lay in between. The CDR3 is CASSLGGQDNEQFF. CDR3 in DNA: TGCGCCAGCAGCTTGGGTGGGCAGGACAATGAGCAGTTCTTC.

The chain is built from TRBV6-2 or TRBV6-3 and TRBJ1-5; no firm D call. This CDR3 has 15 amino acids. CDR1 and CDR2 from the germline V gene are MNHEY and SVGEGT. V was pared by 3 bases and J by 2 bases, with 11 bases between. This CDR3 is CASSYVSGGNQPQHF. CDR3 sequence (DNA): TGTGCCAGCAGTTATGTCAGCGGGGGCAATCAGCCCCAGCATTTT.

This chain joins TRBV7-9 and TRBJ2-3, with a tentative D call TRBD2 (5 bases). Germline V gene sequence: CDR1 SEHNR, CDR2 FQNEAQ (reference sequence). There are 15 residues in the CDR3. V shed 8 bases and J shed 3 bases, with 18 bases lying between them. The CDR3 sequence is CASLRAVGSTDTQYF. The CDR3 DNA reads as TGTGCCAGCTTGAGGGCGGTTGGGTCAACAGATACGCAGTATTTT.

This chain links TRBV15 with TRBJ1-1; possibly TRBD1 for D (6 bases). Deletions cut 7 bases from V and 3 bases from J, with 15 bases between. The CDR3 has 14 amino acids. The germline CDR1 and CDR2 sequences are LNHNV and YYDKDF (reference sequence). The chain's CDR3 is CATTRRQVDTEAFF. CDR3 nucleotides: TGTGCCACCACCCGCAGACAGGTAGACACTGAAGCTTTCTTT.

This chain joins TRBV27 and TRBJ2-2; TRBD2 matches at 10 bases. Germline V gene lookup returns CDR1 MNHEY and CDR2 SMNVEV (reference sequence). The CDR3 runs 16 residues. Trimming took 1 base from V and 6 from J; bases not matched to a gene: 5. The CDR3 is CASSLLLAGGPGELFF. The CDR3 DNA is TGTGCCAGCAGTTTATTATTAGCGGGGGGACCCGGGGAGCTGTTTTTT.

This clonotype appeared a few times. The CDR3 coding sequence is TGCGCCAGCAAATTCTCGAGCACCCAAGAGACCCAGTACTTC. The encoded protein is CASKFSSTQETQYF. V usage is TRBV5-1 and J usage is TRBJ2-5; D ambiguous. V lost 6 bases to trimming and J lost 1 base, with 13 bases between them. The CDR3 contains 14 residues. The germline V gene has CDR1 SGHRS and CDR2 YFSETQ.

This clonotype occurred a few times. The chain recombines TRBV4-3 with TRBJ1-5, with D unresolved. V was cut by 1 base and J by 4 bases, with 14 bases left in between. Per the germline V gene, CDR1 is LGHNA and CDR2 is YSLEER. The CDR3 has 16 amino acids. The CDR3 spells CASSQAVGSPNQPQHF. The CDR3 DNA sequence: TGCGCCAGCAGCCAAGCCGTAGGGAGCCCGAATCAGCCCCAGCATTTT.

This clonotype was picked up a small number of times. The chain is built from TRBV7-9 and TRBJ1-5; no definite D call. Per the germline V gene, CDR1 is SEHNR and CDR2 is FQNEAQ (reference sequence). V lost 1 base and J 6 bases, leaving 13 bases between the germline ends. The CDR3 loop spans 15 amino acids. The CDR3: CASSLVGPGTQPQHF. CDR3 nucleotide sequence: TGTGCCAGCAGCTTAGTAGGTCCGGGCACTCAGCCCCAGCATTTT. Full variable domain (rest looked up from reference TRBV7-9 and TRBJ1-5): DTGVSQNPRHKITKRGQNVTFRCDPISEHNRLYWYRQTLGQGPEFLTYFQNEAQLEKSRLLSDRFSAERPKGSFSTLEIQRTEQGDSAMYLCASSLVGPGTQPQHFGDGTRLSIL.

This clonotype was picked up a small number of times. This chain connects TRBV6-6 to TRBJ1-2, with 7 bases fitting TRBD1. Trimming removed 5 bases from V and 8 bases from J; junction bases left unmatched: 5. Germline CDR1 MNHNY, CDR2 SVGAGI (reference sequence). The length of the CDR3 is 12 residues. CDR3 bases: TGTGCCAGCAGTAACGACAGGGACGGCTACACCTTC. It is translated as CASSNDRDGYTF.